This T cell receptor (beta chain) was sequenced in a study of technical replicates of blood from several donors. Germline V gives CDR1 WNHNN, CDR2 SYGVQD (reference sequence). Trimming shortened V by 6 bases and J by 3 bases, and 12 bases separated the two germline ends. The CDR3 runs to 13 residues. TCRdb's table, derived via immunoSEQ multiplex PCR, lists solely in-frame clones and lacks some. The sample has 75,000 to 100,000 clones, roughly 95% seen once; the top ten hold about 0.35%. The sequenced material came from T cells isolated from PBMCs. This receptor was taken from a human donor in good health. The V and J genes are TRBV10-1 and TRBJ2-7; maybe TRBD1 (5 bases). The CDR3 loop reads CASSPTAYYEQYF. CDR3 DNA sequence: TGCGCCAGCAGCCCGACAGCCTACTACGAGCAGTACTTC.